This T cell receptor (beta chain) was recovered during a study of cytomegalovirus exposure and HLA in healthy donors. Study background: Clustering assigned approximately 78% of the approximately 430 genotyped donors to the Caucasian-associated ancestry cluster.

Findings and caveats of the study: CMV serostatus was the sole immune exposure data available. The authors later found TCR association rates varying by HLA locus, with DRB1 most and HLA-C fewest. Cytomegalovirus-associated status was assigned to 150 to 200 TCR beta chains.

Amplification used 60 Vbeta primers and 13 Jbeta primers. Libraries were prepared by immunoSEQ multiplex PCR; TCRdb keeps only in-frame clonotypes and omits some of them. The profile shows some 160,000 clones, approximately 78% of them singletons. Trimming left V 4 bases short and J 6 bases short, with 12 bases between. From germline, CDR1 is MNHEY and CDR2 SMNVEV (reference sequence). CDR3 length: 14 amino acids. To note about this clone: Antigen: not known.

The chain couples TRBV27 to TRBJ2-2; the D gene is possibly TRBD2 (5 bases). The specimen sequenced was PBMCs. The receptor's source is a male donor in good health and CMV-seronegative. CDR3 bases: TGTGCCAGCAGTTCTGCCGGGATCCCCGGGGAGCTGTTTTTT. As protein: CASSSAGIPGELFF.